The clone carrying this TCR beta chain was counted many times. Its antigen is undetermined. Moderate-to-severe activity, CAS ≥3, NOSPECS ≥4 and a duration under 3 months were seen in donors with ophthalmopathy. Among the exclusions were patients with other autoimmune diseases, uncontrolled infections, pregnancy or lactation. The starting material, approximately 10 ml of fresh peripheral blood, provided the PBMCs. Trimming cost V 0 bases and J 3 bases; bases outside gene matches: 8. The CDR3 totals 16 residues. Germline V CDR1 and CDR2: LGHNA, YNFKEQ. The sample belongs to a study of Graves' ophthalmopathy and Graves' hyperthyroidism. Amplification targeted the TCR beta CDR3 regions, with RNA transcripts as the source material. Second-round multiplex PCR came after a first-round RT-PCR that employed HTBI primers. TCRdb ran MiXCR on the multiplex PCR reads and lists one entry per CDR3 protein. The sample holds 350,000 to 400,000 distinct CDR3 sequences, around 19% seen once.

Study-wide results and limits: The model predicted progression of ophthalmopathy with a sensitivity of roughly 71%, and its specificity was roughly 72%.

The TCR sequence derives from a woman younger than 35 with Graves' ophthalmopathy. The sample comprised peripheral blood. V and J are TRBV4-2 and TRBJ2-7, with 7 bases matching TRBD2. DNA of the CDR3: TGTGCCAGCAGCCAAGATTGGGCAGGGAGGGACTACGAGCAGTACTTC. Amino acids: CASSQDWAGRDYEQYF.